These T cell receptor beta chains were read from a single sample in a study of blood T cell repertoires in COVID-19. Profiled with immunoSEQ multiplex PCR; TCRdb holds only in-frame clones, not every one. In the table there are fewer than 95,000 clones, less than 85% of which are singletons. The sequencing sample was made of peripheral blood. The source of these receptors is a human donor in a cohort sampled during active COVID-19. Both conserved end residues are part of each CDR3. D genes are given only for firm matches. Size is omitted from some rows. Given values are once, few, many or a class for expanded clones.

clone size	J gene	D gene	V gene	CDR3 DNA	CDR3 protein
NA	TRBJ2-4	NA	TRBV5-8	TGTGCCAGCAGCCCCAAGGGGCGATCCAAAAACATTCAGTACTTC	CASSPKGRSKNIQYF
NA	TRBJ1-4	NA	TRBV9	TGTGCCAGCAGCGCCACAGGTGGGGGGGGAAAACTGTTTTTT	CASSATGGGGKLFF
NA	TRBJ2-7	TRBD2	TRBV6-5	TGTGCCAGCAGTTATCGACAGCGGGGGTCCTACGAGCAGTACTTC	CASSYRQRGSYEQYF
NA	TRBJ1-2	TRBD1	TRBV12-3/TRBV12-4	TGTGCCAGCAGTTTAGGGACAGGCTATGGCTACACCTTC	CASSLGTGYGYTF
NA	TRBJ1-2	NA	TRBV11-2	TGTGCCAGCAGCTCGTCGGGGGTCGGCTACACCTTC	CASSSSGVGYTF
once	TRBJ2-7	NA	TRBV3-1/TRBV3-2	TGTGCCAGCAGCCAAGTGACGAGGGCCAGCTCCTACGAGCAGTACTTC	CASSQVTRASSYEQYF
NA	TRBJ1-2	NA	TRBV3-1/TRBV3-2	TGTGCCAGCAGCCAGGGGGCGGACTATGGCTACACCTTC	CASSQGADYGYTF
once	TRBJ2-3	TRBD2	TRBV7-3	TGTGCCAGCAGCAGAACCGGGACTAGCGTCAGCACAGATACGCAGTATTTT	CASSRTGTSVSTDTQYF
few	TRBJ1-2	TRBD1	TRBV4-1	TGCGCCAGCAGCCAAGATCAGGGGGCAAGTGGCTACACCTTC	CASSQDQGASGYTF
NA	TRBJ1-2	NA	TRBV6-5	TGTGCCGAAGCCGAGAACTATGGCTACACCTTC	CAEAENYGYTF
NA	TRBJ2-2	TRBD2	TRBV7-9	TGTGCCAGCAGCCCCGGGACTAGCGGGGGCCGGGAGCTGTTTTTT	CASSPGTSGGRELFF
NA	TRBJ1-1	NA	TRBV9	TGTGCCAGCAGCGTAGGAGGAGGCCCCAAGGGCACTGAAGCTTTCTTT	CASSVGGGPKGTEAFF
NA	TRBJ2-1	NA	TRBV9	TGTGCCAGCAGCGTAAACAGGGTCGATAATGAGCAGTTCTTC	CASSVNRVDNEQFF
NA	TRBJ2-2	NA	TRBV9	TGTGCCAGCAGCGTAGCCAGGGCGAACACCGGGGAGCTGTTTTTT	CASSVARANTGELFF
NA	TRBJ2-2	TRBD2	TRBV6-6	TGTGCCAGCAGGGGTGCTAGCGGGGCCACCGGGGAGCTGTTTTTT	CASRGASGATGELFF
few	TRBJ2-7	NA	TRBV7-9	TGTGCCAGCAGCTTAGGTCCAGAGCAGTACTTC	CASSLGPEQYF
NA	TRBJ2-1	TRBD2	TRBV25-1	TGTGCCAGCAGTAAGGCTAGTCGGGGGGGGCGATCAAATGAGCAGTTCTTC	CASSKASRGGRSNEQFF
NA	TRBJ1-2	TRBD1	TRBV5-4	TGTGCCAGCAGCTTAGACAGGGGGCTTTTTGGCTACACCTTC	CASSLDRGLFGYTF
NA	TRBJ2-3	TRBD2	TRBV5-4	TGTGCCACTCGCCCAGGCGGGGGGATCACAGATACGCAGTATTTT	CATRPGGGITDTQYF
NA	TRBJ1-2	TRBD1	TRBV5-4	TGTGCCAGCAGCTTGGGGGTCGGGGCAGGGGGCAACTATGGCTACACCTTC	CASSLGVGAGGNYGYTF
NA	TRBJ2-3	NA	TRBV18	TGTGCCAGCTCACCGAGTACAGGTTTTGCGCAGTATTTT	CASSPSTGFAQYF
NA	TRBJ1-6	NA	TRBV28	TGTGCCAGCATTTCTTCCCTGGAGGCTTTCAATTCACCCCTCCACTTT	CASISSLEAFNSPLHF
once	TRBJ2-3	TRBD1	TRBV24-1	TGTGCCACCAGTGAGACAGGGGTAGTAGATACGCAGTATTTT	CATSETGVVDTQYF
NA	TRBJ2-1	NA	TRBV30	TGTGCCTGGAGTAGTTGGAGGGGGCGGCTCGATGAGCAGTTCTTC	CAWSSWRGRLDEQFF
NA	TRBJ2-3	TRBD2	TRBV3-1/TRBV3-2	TGTGCCAGCAGCCAAGGGACTAGCGGGGTAACAGATACGCAGTATTTT	CASSQGTSGVTDTQYF
NA	TRBJ2-1	TRBD2	TRBV19	TGTGCCAGTATCCTAAGGGAGCTAGCGGGGGGCCCAAATTACAATGAGCAGTTCTTC	CASILRELAGGPNYNEQFF
NA	TRBJ1-3	NA	TRBV28	TGTGCCAGCAGTTTCTCCGTGAGCTCTGGAAACACCATATATTTT	CASSFSVSSGNTIYF
NA	TRBJ1-1	TRBD1	TRBV14	TGTGCCAGCAGCCAAATCTCCGCCCCCGGGACAGTGAACACTGAAGCTTTCTTT	CASSQISAPGTVNTEAFF
once	TRBJ2-7	TRBD1	TRBV7-2	TGTGCCAGCAGACAGGGGGCGCGCGAGCAGTACTTC	CASRQGAREQYF
NA	TRBJ2-1	TRBD2	TRBV11-3	TGTGCCAGCAGCTTATTAGCGGGGGGGCACTACAATGAGCAGTTCTTC	CASSLLAGGHYNEQFF
NA	TRBJ2-7	NA	TRBV9	TGTGCCAGCAGCGCGCGAGTAGCCCTGCTGGACGAGCAGTACTTC	CASSARVALLDEQYF
NA	TRBJ1-3	NA	TRBV2	TGTGCCAGCAGTCTACAGGGTCTCTCTGGAAACACCATATATTTT	CASSLQGLSGNTIYF
NA	TRBJ2-7	TRBD1	TRBV5-1	TGCGCCAGCAAAAGGACAGGCTCCTACGAGCAGTACTTC	CASKRTGSYEQYF
NA	TRBJ1-5	NA	TRBV6-1	TGTGCCAGCAGTGATGGGCAGAATAGCAATCAGCCCCAGCATTTT	CASSDGQNSNQPQHF
NA	TRBJ2-7	TRBD2	TRBV3-1/TRBV3-2	TGTGCCAGCACCCGGGGAGGGACCTACGAGCAGTACTTC	CASTRGGTYEQYF
NA	TRBJ1-5	NA	TRBV12-3/TRBV12-4	TGTGCCAGCAGAACAGGGAGCAATCAGCCCCAGCATTTT	CASRTGSNQPQHF
NA	TRBJ2-2	TRBD2	TRBV4-1	TGCGCCAGCAGCCAAGCTAGCGGGGGAGGTGACACCGGGGAGCTGTTTTTT	CASSQASGGGDTGELFF
NA	TRBJ1-2	TRBD1	TRBV10-3	TGTGCCATCAGATTCGCAGGGGGACAATATGGCTACACCTTC	CAIRFAGGQYGYTF
NA	TRBJ1-1	NA	TRBV30	TGTGCCTGGAGTAAGGACACTAACACTGAAGCTTTCTTT	CAWSKDTNTEAFF
NA	TRBJ1-1	NA	TRBV18	TGTGCCAGCCACCTCGGCGGAATGAACACTGAAGCTTTCTTT	CASHLGGMNTEAFF
few	TRBJ2-7	NA	TRBV11-2	TGTGCCAGCAGCTTAGCCTACCTAACTACCCGGGGGACCTACGAGCAGTACTTC	CASSLAYLTTRGTYEQYF
NA	TRBJ1-4	NA	TRBV7-3	TGTGCCAGCAGCTTCTCGGGAGCAACTAATGAAAAACTGTTTTTT	CASSFSGATNEKLFF
NA	TRBJ2-5	NA	TRBV2	TGTGCCAGCAGTGAAATACAGGCGGTGCGAAACTTC	CASSEIQAVRNF
NA	TRBJ2-7	TRBD1	TRBV2	TGTGCCAGCATCCCCGGGGGGACAGGGGTCGAGCAGTACTTC	CASIPGGTGVEQYF
NA	TRBJ1-6	TRBD1	TRBV19	TGTGCCAGTAGTCTGGGACAGCGAAATTCACCCCTCCACTTT	CASSLGQRNSPLHF
NA	TRBJ2-3	NA	TRBV2	TGTGCCAGCAGTATGAACCAGGATCGAAATACGCAGTATTTT	CASSMNQDRNTQYF
once	TRBJ1-1	TRBD1	TRBV12-3/TRBV12-4	TGTGCCAGCAGCAGGGACAGTGAAGCTTTCTTT	CASSRDSEAFF
NA	TRBJ2-7	TRBD1	TRBV30	TGTGCCTGGTGGAGACAGGGGGGTGAGCAGTACTTC	CAWWRQGGEQYF
NA	TRBJ1-2	TRBD1	TRBV6-5	TGTGCCAGCAGTCCGGGACAGTATGGCGGCTACACCTTC	CASSPGQYGGYTF